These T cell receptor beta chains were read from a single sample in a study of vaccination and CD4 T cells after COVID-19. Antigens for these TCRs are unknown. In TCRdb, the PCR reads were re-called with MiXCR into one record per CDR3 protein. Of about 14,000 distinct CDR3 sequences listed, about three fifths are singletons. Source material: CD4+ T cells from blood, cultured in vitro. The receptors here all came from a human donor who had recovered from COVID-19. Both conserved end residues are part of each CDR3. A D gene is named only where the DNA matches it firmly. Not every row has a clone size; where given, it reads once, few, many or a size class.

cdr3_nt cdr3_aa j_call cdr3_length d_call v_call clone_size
TGTGCCAGCAGCACCAGCTACGAGCAGTACTTC CASSTSYEQYF TRBJ2-7 11 . TRBV7-9 .
TGCGCCAGCAGCCAAGAACGAGGGCAGAACAATCAGCCCCAGCATTTT CASSQERGQNNQPQHF TRBJ1-5 16 . TRBV4-3 .
TGTGCCTGGAATAGGGAGAATTCACCCCTCCACTTT CAWNRENSPLHF TRBJ1-6 12 . TRBV30 .
TGCAGTGCTAGGACGGGAATAGCGGGGGCTATCAATGAGCAGTTCTTC CSARTGIAGAINEQFF TRBJ2-1 16 TRBD2 TRBV20-1 .
TGTGCCACCAGTGATTCTAAGGCCTGGGGGAAAGATCAGCCCCAGCATTTT CATSDSKAWGKDQPQHF TRBJ1-5 17 . TRBV24-1 few
TGTGCCACCAGCAGAACAGTTAGACAGGGGGCCTACGAGCAGTACTTC CATSRTVRQGAYEQYF TRBJ2-7 16 TRBD1 TRBV15 .
TGTGCCTGGAGTTTTGGCGGGAGGTACAATGAGCAGTTCTTC CAWSFGGRYNEQFF TRBJ2-1 14 TRBD2 TRBV30 .
TGTGCCAGCGACGAACGGACGCCCAACACCGGGGAGCTGTTTTTT CASDERTPNTGELFF TRBJ2-2 15 . TRBV28 .
TGTGCCAGCAGTTACCCCGGGCTAGCGGGTTCCACAGATACGCAGTATTTT CASSYPGLAGSTDTQYF TRBJ2-3 17 TRBD2 TRBV6-5 .
TGTGCCAGCAGCTTAAGCGGCGGGGCGAACACCGGGGAGCTGTTTTTT CASSLSGGANTGELFF TRBJ2-2 16 . TRBV11-3 .
TGTGCCAGCAACAGAGCCGGGTCCGGGGAGCTGTTTTTT CASNRAGSGELFF TRBJ2-2 13 . TRBV12-3/TRBV12-4 .
TGTGCCAGCAGTTACGGGGGTCTGGGGGATACGCAGTATTTT CASSYGGLGDTQYF TRBJ2-3 14 . TRBV6-5 medium-sized
TGTGCCAGCAGCAAGACTAGCTACAATGAGCAGTTCTTC CASSKTSYNEQFF TRBJ2-1 13 . TRBV6-2/TRBV6-3 few
TGTGCCAGCATTTTGAACTCCCACTACGAGCAGTACTTC CASILNSHYEQYF TRBJ2-7 13 . TRBV6-1 .
TGTGCCAGCGAACGAGAGACCCAGTACTTC CASERETQYF TRBJ2-5 10 . TRBV2 .
TGTGCCAGCAGTTGGACAGGCGGAGACTACGAGCAGTACTTC CASSWTGGDYEQYF TRBJ2-7 14 TRBD1 TRBV27 few
TGTGCCAGCAGTCGCGGGACAGGGTTGGCCGAGCAGTACTTC CASSRGTGLAEQYF TRBJ2-7 14 TRBD1 TRBV2 .
TGCAGTGCTAGCCCCCCCCTAGCGGGAGGCCTCTCCAGCTACGAGCAGTACTTC CSASPPLAGGLSSYEQYF TRBJ2-7 18 TRBD2 TRBV20-1 .
TGTGCCAGCAGCTTACGACAGGGAAGGGATACTGAAGCTTTCTTT CASSLRQGRDTEAFF TRBJ1-1 15 TRBD1 TRBV7-8 few
TGTGCCAGCAGTTTCAGGGACAGGAAAAATCAGGGGGATGATCAGCCCCAGCATTTT CASSFRDRKNQGDDQPQHF TRBJ1-5 19 TRBD1 TRBV27 few
TGTGCCAGCAGTGACGGAGGGGATGGCTACACCTTC CASSDGGDGYTF TRBJ1-2 12 . TRBV6-1 few
TGTGCCACCAGCGGGGATGACGAGCAGTACTTC CATSGDDEQYF TRBJ2-7 11 . TRBV15 .
TGTGCCAGCCAAGTAGGTCCGCAAGAGACCCAGTACTTC CASQVGPQETQYF TRBJ2-5 13 . TRBV10-3 .
TGTGCCAGCAGTTTAGGCGGGCGGCTCGAGCAGTACTTC CASSLGGRLEQYF TRBJ2-7 13 . TRBV12-3/TRBV12-4 .
TGTGCCTGGAGTGTACTGAGGCGGGAGACCCAGTACTTC CAWSVLRRETQYF TRBJ2-5 13 . TRBV30 .
TGTGCCAGCAGCCACGCATACGAGCAGTACTTC CASSHAYEQYF TRBJ2-7 11 . TRBV3-1 .
TGTGCCTGGAGTCCAGTTACCTACGAGCAGTACTTC CAWSPVTYEQYF TRBJ2-7 12 . TRBV30 once
TGTGCCAGCAGTTTACTGGTGGGTAGCGAGGATGAGCAGTTCTTC CASSLLVGSEDEQFF TRBJ2-1 15 . TRBV12-3/TRBV12-4 .
TGTGCCACCAGTGATAGGACTAGCGGGAGCCAAGAGACCCAGTACTTC CATSDRTSGSQETQYF TRBJ2-5 16 TRBD2 TRBV24-1 .
TGTGCCAGCAGCTTAGCGGGTGGCACAGATACGCAGTATTTT CASSLAGGTDTQYF TRBJ2-3 14 . TRBV11-3 .
TGTGCCTGGAGCCCTATAAGGGACGGTTCACCCCTCCACTTT CAWSPIRDGSPLHF TRBJ1-6 14 . TRBV30 .
TGCAGTGCTAGAGCATGGCCCGACAATGAGCAGTTCTTC CSARAWPDNEQFF TRBJ2-1 13 . TRBV20-1 .
TGCAGTGCTAGTAGGCAGTCCCTTTCTCAGCCCCAGCATTTT CSASRQSLSQPQHF TRBJ1-5 14 . TRBV20-1 few
TGTGCCTGGAGTGGCCCCCGGACAGGGAATATACGTGAGCAGTACTTC CAWSGPRTGNIREQYF TRBJ2-7 16 TRBD1 TRBV30 .
TGTGCCAGCAGCCGACTAGCCCGCACAGATACGCAGTATTTT CASSRLARTDTQYF TRBJ2-3 14 TRBD2 TRBV6-2/TRBV6-3 .
TGTGCCAGCAGCTTTTTGGACAGCTCCTACGAGCAGTACTTC CASSFLDSSYEQYF TRBJ2-7 14 . TRBV11-2 .
TGTGCCAGCAGTAGAGGGATTTTCGAGACCCAGTACTTC CASSRGIFETQYF TRBJ2-5 13 . TRBV7-2 .
TGTGCCAGCAGTGTCCTAGCGGGAGTCAGCTCCTACGAGCAGTACTTC CASSVLAGVSSYEQYF TRBJ2-7 16 TRBD2 TRBV6-1 .
TGTGCCAGCAGTTACGAGGCAGGGAATAGGAATACGCAGTATTTT CASSYEAGNRNTQYF TRBJ2-3 15 . TRBV6-2/TRBV6-3 .
TGTGCCAGCGTGCCGGGACAGGGTACGTACGAGCAGTACTTC CASVPGQGTYEQYF TRBJ2-7 14 TRBD1 TRBV28 .
TGTGCCAGCAGCTTAGCAGTAGCTGGAAACACCATATATTTT CASSLAVAGNTIYF TRBJ1-3 14 . TRBV7-2 .
TGTGCCAGCAGTGAAACCAGGGTCACCGGGGAGCTGTTTTTT CASSETRVTGELFF TRBJ2-2 14 . TRBV6-1 few
TGCAGTGCTAGAGCTACTAGCGGGAACTTCTCCTACGAGCAGTACTTC CSARATSGNFSYEQYF TRBJ2-7 16 TRBD2 TRBV20-1 .
TGTGCCAGCAGTTTGGGAGGGGGGAGATCAGATACGCAGTATTTT CASSLGGGRSDTQYF TRBJ2-3 15 . TRBV28 .
TGTGCCAGTAGCACCGGGACAGGAGGCTCACCCCTCCACTTT CASSTGTGGSPLHF TRBJ1-6 14 TRBD1 TRBV19 few
TGTGCCAGCAGCCCGAACTCGAACACCGGGGAGCTGTTTTTT CASSPNSNTGELFF TRBJ2-2 14 . TRBV7-9 .
TGTGCCAGCAGTTTAACCCCTGGGACAGCGGGCACGGGTGGCTACACCTTC CASSLTPGTAGTGGYTF TRBJ1-2 17 TRBD1 TRBV28 .
TGTGCCAGCATGATGTATGGCAATCAGCCCCAGCATTTT CASMMYGNQPQHF TRBJ1-5 13 . TRBV6-1 .
TGTGCCAGCAGCTTGGAAGCGTGGGGGGATCAGCCCCAGCATTTT CASSLEAWGDQPQHF TRBJ1-5 15 . TRBV5-8 .
TGTGCCAGCTCACCAGCTCCGGGACAGGGGTCCACTGAAGCTTTCTTT CASSPAPGQGSTEAFF TRBJ1-1 16 TRBD1 TRBV18 .
TGTGCCAGCAGGAGGGGAGAGACCCAGTACTTC CASRRGETQYF TRBJ2-5 11 . TRBV2 once
TGTGCCAGTAGCCGAGGGACAGGGGATAACTATGGCTACACCTTC CASSRGTGDNYGYTF TRBJ1-2 15 TRBD1 TRBV19 .
TGTGCCAGCAGTCCGATGGGGCTGTATGGCTACACCTTC CASSPMGLYGYTF TRBJ1-2 13 . TRBV6-1 .
TGTGCCATCTCGACAAACCGGGACGACGAGCAGTACTTC CAISTNRDDEQYF TRBJ2-7 13 . TRBV10-3 .
TGCAGTGCTAGAGCCAACTCAGGGTGGGGCTACACCTTC CSARANSGWGYTF TRBJ1-2 13 . TRBV20-1 few